In its sample, the clone carrying this TCR beta chain was seen a few times. The sample contains more than one DNA sequence encoding this CDR3. Profiled with immunoSEQ multiplex PCR; TCRdb holds only in-frame clones, not every one. Of about 400,000 clones listed, approximately 90% are singletons. The CDR3 consists of 11 residues. With 8 bases removed from V and 0 bases from J, the gap between germline ends came to 3 bases. The entry originates in a study of Ad26.COV2.S vaccination and SARS-CoV-2 variants. As for the study in general: Donor allocation was to the COV1001 Ad26.COV2.S trial arm.

The treatment is: some 20 received Ad26.COV2.S at low or high dose, single or two shots; 5 received placebo; per-sample allocation not given. Sampling happened 63 days after the first vaccine or placebo injection. This chain connects TRBV12-3 or TRBV12-4 to TRBJ2-3; unclear D gene. The material sequenced was peripheral blood, taken in a trial of Ad26.COV2.S vaccine versus placebo. The sequence was obtained from a person aged 18 to 65 who received the Ad26.COV2.S COVID-19 vaccine or a placebo. In DNA form, the CDR3 reads TGTGCCAGCTCTAGCACAGATACGCAGTATTTT. Encoded protein: CASSSTDTQYF.